These 7 T cell receptor beta chains originate from one sample sequenced in a study of blood T cell repertoires in COVID-19. The assay was immunoSEQ multiplex PCR, and TCRdb's table has in-frame clones only and misses some. The sample has around 170,000 clones, around 84% seen once. Sequenced: peripheral blood. The receptors come from a man aged 30 to 39 with active or convalescent COVID-19.

The rearrangement uses TRBV2 and TRBJ1-2; D not certain. Germline V CDR1 and CDR2: SNHLY, FYNNEI. The CDR3 spans 12 residues. V lost 1 base and J 6 bases, leaving 6 bases between the germline ends. CDR3 coding DNA: TGTGCCAGCAGTGAAGTCTCGGATGGCTACACCTTC. Translating it yields CASSEVSDGYTF.

This clone was found once. The chain is built from TRBV30 and TRBJ1-5, with 10 bases matching TRBD1. This CDR3 is built from 14 residues. Trimming removed 4 bases from V and 4 bases from J; junction bases left unmatched: 4. CDR1 and CDR2 (germline): GTSNPN, SVGIG (reference sequence). DNA of the CDR3: TGTGCCTGGAACGACAGGGGGCGGAATCAGCCCCAGCATTTT. Residues: CAWNDRGRNQPQHF.

This chain connects TRBV27 to TRBJ1-1, with 11 bases fitting TRBD1. The CDR3 contains 16 residues. Germline CDR1 reads MNHEY; CDR2 reads SMNVEV (reference sequence). The junction had 10 bases not matched to a gene; V was cut back by 4 bases and J by 6 bases. In DNA form, the CDR3 reads TGTGCCAGCAGTTCCGGGACAGGGGGATTGCGGGCTGAAGCTTTCTTT. Amino acid sequence: CASSSGTGGLRAEAFF.

The chain couples TRBV7-9 to TRBJ2-1, with a weak D call TRBD2 (6 bases). CDR1 is SEHNR and CDR2 is FQNEAQ in the germline V gene (reference sequence). Trimming took 1 base from V and 2 from J, leaving 12 bases between them. This CDR3 region has 16 residues. The DNA of the CDR3 is TGTGCCAGCAGCTTAGATCGCGGGATGGCCTACAATGAGCAGTTCTTC. The encoded protein is CASSLDRGMAYNEQFF.

The chain couples TRBV7-3 to TRBJ2-1, with 9 bases fitting TRBD1. V shed 2 bases and J 4 bases; nucleotides not matched to a gene: 3. This CDR3 comprises 15 residues. CDR1 SGHTA and CDR2 FQGTGA come from the germline V gene. CDR3 in amino acids: CASSLLGTGYNEQFF. DNA of the CDR3: TGTGCCAGCAGCTTACTCGGGACAGGGTACAATGAGCAGTTCTTC.

The chain couples TRBV11-3 to TRBJ2-5; TRBD2 is a possible D gene (5 bases). V shed 5 bases and J shed 1 base, with 11 bases lying between them. Germline CDR1 and CDR2: SGHNT and YENEEA. The CDR3 contains 14 residues. This CDR3 is CASSPGLAQETQYF. CDR3 bases: TGTGCCAGCAGCCCTGGACTCGCCCAAGAGACCCAGTACTTC.

The rearrangement links TRBV28 to TRBJ2-1; D uncertain. The length of the CDR3 is 17 residues. CDR1 and CDR2 from the germline V gene are MDHEN and SYDVKM. The V and J ends lost 4 bases and 0 bases respectively, with 16 bases between them. This chain's CDR3 is CASSSPYDIGSYNEQFF. The CDR3 DNA reads TGTGCCAGCAGTTCCCCTTACGACATCGGCTCCTACAATGAGCAGTTCTTC.